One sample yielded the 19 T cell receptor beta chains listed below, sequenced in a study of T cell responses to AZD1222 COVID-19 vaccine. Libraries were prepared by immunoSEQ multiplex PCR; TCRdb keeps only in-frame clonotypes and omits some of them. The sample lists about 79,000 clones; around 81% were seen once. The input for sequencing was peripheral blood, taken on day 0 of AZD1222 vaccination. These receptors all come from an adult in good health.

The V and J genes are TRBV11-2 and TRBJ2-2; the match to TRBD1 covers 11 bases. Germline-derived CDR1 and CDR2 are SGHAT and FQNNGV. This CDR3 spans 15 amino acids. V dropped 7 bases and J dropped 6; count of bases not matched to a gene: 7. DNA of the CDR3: TGTGCCAGCACCATTGGGACAGGGGGGCCCGGGGAGCTGTTTTTT. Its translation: CASTIGTGGPGELFF.

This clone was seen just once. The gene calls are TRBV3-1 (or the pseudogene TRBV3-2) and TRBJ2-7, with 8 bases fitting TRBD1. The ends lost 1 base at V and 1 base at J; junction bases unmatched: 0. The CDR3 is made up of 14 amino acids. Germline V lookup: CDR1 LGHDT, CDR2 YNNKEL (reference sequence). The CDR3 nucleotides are TGTGCCAGCAGCCAAGGGACAGGGTCCTACGAGCAGTACTTC. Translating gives CASSQGTGSYEQYF.

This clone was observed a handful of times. The CDR3 sequence is CASIVAGGFRAEQYF. CDR3 in DNA: TGTGCCAGCATCGTAGCGGGAGGTTTTCGGGCCGAGCAGTACTTC. The gene calls are TRBV2 and TRBJ2-7; 10 bases align to TRBD2. The CDR3 contains 15 residues. J gave up 6 bases and V 7 bases, and 12 bases lay outside the gene matches. Germline values: CDR1 SNHLY, CDR2 FYNNEI.

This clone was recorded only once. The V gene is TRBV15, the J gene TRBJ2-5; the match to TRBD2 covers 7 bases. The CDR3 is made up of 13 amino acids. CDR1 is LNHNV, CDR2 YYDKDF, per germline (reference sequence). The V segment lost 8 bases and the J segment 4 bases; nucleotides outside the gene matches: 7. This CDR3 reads CATAKRGGETQYF. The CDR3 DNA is TGTGCCACCGCCAAGCGGGGTGGAGAGACCCAGTACTTC.

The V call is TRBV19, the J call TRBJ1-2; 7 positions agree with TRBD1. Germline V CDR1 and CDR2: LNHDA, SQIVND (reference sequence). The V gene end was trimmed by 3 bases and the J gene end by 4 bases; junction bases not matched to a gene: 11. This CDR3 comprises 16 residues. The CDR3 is CASSIRDSPILYGYTF. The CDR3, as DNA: TGTGCCAGTAGTATCCGGGACAGCCCTATACTCTATGGCTACACCTTC.

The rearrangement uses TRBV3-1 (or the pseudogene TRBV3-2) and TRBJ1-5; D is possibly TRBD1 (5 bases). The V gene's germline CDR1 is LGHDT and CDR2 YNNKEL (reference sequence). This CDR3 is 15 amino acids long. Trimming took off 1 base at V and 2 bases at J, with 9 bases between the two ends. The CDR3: CASSQVVGGNQPQHF. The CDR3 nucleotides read TGTGCCAGCAGCCAAGTTGTAGGGGGCAATCAGCCCCAGCATTTT.

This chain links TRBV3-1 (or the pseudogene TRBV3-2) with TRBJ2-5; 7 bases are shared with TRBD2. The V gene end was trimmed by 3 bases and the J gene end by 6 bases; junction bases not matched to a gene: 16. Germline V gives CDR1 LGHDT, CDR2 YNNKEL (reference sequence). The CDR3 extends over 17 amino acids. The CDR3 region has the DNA TGTGCCAGCAGCCACCCCCGAGGCGGGAGAGAGAGAAAGACCCAGTACTTC. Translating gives CASSHPRGGRERKTQYF.

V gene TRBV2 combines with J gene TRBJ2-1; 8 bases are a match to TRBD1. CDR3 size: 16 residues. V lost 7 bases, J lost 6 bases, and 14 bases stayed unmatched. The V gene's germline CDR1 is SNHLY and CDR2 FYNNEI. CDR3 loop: CASTKTDRGQFNEQFF. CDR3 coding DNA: TGTGCCAGCACAAAAACTGACAGGGGACAATTCAATGAGCAGTTCTTC.

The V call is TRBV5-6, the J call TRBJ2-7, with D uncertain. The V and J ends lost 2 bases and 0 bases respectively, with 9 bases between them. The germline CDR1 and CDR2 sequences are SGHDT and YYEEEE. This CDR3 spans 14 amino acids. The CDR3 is CASSLTGPSYEQYF. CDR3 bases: TGTGCCAGCAGCTTAACGGGCCCCTCCTACGAGCAGTACTTC.

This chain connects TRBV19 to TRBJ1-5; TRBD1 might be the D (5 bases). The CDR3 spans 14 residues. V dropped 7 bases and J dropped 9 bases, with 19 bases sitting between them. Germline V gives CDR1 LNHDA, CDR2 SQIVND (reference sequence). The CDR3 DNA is TGTGCCAGTACCATCGCCAGGTGGGGCCTGCCCCAGCATTTT. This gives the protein CASTIARWGLPQHF.

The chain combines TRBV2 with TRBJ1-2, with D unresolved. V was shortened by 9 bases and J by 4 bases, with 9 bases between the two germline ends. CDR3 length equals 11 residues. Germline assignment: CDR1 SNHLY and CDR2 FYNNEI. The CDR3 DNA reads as TGTGCCAGATCCACGGGCTATGGCTACACCTTC. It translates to CARSTGYGYTF.

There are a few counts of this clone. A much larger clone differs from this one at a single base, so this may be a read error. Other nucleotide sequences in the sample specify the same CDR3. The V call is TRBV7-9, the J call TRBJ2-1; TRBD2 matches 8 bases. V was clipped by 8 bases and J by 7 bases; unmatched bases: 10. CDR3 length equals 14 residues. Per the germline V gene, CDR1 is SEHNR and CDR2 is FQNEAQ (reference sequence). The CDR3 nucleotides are TGTGCCAGCCGGGGGGCGGGCGGGGGGAATGAGCAGTTCTTC. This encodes CASRGAGGGNEQFF. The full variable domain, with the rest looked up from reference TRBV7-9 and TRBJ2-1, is DTGVSQNPRHKITKRGQNVTFRCDPISEHNRLYWYRQTLGQGPEFLTYFQNEAQLEKSRLLSDRFSAERPKGSFSTLEIQRTEQGDSAMYLCASRGAGGGNEQFFGPGTRLTVL.

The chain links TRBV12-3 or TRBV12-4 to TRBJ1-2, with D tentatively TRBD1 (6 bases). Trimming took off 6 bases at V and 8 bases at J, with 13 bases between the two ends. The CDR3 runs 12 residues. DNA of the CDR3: TGTGCCAGCAGACAGGGAACAGGCGGCTACACCTTC. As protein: CASRQGTGGYTF.

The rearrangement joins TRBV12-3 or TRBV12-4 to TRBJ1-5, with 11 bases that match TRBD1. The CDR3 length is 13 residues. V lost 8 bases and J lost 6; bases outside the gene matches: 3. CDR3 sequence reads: CASRGQGAQPQHF. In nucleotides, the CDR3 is TGTGCCAGCCGCGGACAGGGGGCTCAGCCCCAGCATTTT.

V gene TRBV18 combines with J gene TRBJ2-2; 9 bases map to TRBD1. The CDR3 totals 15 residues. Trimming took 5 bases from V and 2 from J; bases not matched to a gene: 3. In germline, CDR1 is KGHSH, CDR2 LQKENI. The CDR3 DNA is TGTGCCAGCTCATCGGGACAGGGAAACACCGGGGAGCTGTTTTTT. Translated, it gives CASSSGQGNTGELFF.

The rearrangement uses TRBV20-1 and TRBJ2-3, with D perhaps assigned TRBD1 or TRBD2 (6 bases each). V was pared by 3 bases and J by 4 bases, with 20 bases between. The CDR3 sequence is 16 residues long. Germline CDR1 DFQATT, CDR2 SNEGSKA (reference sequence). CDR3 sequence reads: CSASGTMGAGSDTQYF. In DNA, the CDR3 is TGCAGTGCTAGTGGAACCATGGGGGCGGGATCAGATACGCAGTATTTT.

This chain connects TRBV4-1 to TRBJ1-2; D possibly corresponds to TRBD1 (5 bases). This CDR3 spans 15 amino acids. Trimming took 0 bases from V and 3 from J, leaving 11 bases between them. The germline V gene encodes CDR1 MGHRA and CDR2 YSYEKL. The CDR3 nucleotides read TGCGCCAGCAGCCAAGATAGTTGGGACTACTATGGCTACACCTTC. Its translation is CASSQDSWDYYGYTF.

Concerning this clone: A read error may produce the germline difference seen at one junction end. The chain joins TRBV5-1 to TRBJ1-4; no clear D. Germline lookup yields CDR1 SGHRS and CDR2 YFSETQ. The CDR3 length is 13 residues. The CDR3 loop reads CASSLAQNEKLSF. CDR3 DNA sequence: TGCGCCAGCAGCTTGGCGCAGAATGAAAAACTGTCTTTT. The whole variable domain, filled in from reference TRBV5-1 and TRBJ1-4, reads KAGVTQTPRYLIKTRGQQVTLSCSPISGHRSVSWYQQTPGQGLQFLFEYFSETQRNKGNFPGRFSGRQFSNSRSEMNVSTLELGDSALYLCASSLAQNEKLSFGSGTQLSVL.

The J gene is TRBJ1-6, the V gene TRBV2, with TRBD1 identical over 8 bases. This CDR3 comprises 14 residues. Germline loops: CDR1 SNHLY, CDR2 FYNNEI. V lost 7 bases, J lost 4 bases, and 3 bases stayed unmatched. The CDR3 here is CASTGGSYNSPLHF. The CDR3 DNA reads TGTGCCAGCACAGGGGGCAGTTATAATTCACCCCTCCACTTT.